Listed below are T cell receptor beta chains from one sample, sequenced in a study of CD8 T cells in ankylosing spondylitis. TCRdb re-analysed the 5' RACE reads in MiXCR, keeping a single row per CDR3 protein. The table lists under 150,000 distinct CDR3 sequences, about an eighth of them singletons. Specimen: blood, either unsorted or a sorted T cell fraction (not recorded which). The receptors shown here come from a female donor with ankylosing spondylitis or in good health (not recorded which). The CDR3 runs from the conserved cysteine through the conserved F or W. Fields, in order: CDR3 DNA, CDR3 protein, clone size, J gene, V gene, D gene. A D gene is named only where the DNA matches it firmly. Rows give clone size only sometimes, using once, few, many, or a class for an expanded clone.

cdr3_nt: TGTGCCAGCAGTTTCTCTAGATCCATGAGGCCCCAGCATTTT
cdr3_aa: CASSFSRSMRPQHF
clone_size: many
j_call: TRBJ1-5
v_call: TRBV12-3/TRBV12-4
d_call: -

cdr3_nt: TGCGCCAGCAGCCCGCTCCTGCTTAGCGCAGATACGCAGTATTTT
cdr3_aa: CASSPLLLSADTQYF
clone_size: -
j_call: TRBJ2-3
v_call: TRBV5-1
d_call: -

cdr3_nt: TGTGCCAGCAGCCAAGATATCGGGACAGGGGAAAACCAGCCCCAGCATTTT
cdr3_aa: CASSQDIGTGENQPQHF
clone_size: few
j_call: TRBJ1-5
v_call: TRBV4-2
d_call: TRBD1

cdr3_nt: TGCAGTGCATACATCAGGGAGCGCGGCTACACCTTC
cdr3_aa: CSAYIRERGYTF
clone_size: few
j_call: TRBJ1-2
v_call: TRBV20-1
d_call: -

cdr3_nt: TGTGCCAGCAGGTCCCAGCCCACCTACAATGAGCAGTTCTTC
cdr3_aa: CASRSQPTYNEQFF
clone_size: many
j_call: TRBJ2-1
v_call: TRBV12-3/TRBV12-4
d_call: -

cdr3_nt: TGCGCCAGCAGCTTGGGGACTAGCTTTTATCCAGATACGCAGTATTTT
cdr3_aa: CASSLGTSFYPDTQYF
clone_size: many
j_call: TRBJ2-3
v_call: TRBV5-1
d_call: TRBD2

cdr3_nt: TGTGCCAGCAGTTCCTCCTGGGTAGCGGGTACCTACAATGAGCAGTTCTTC
cdr3_aa: CASSSSWVAGTYNEQFF
clone_size: many
j_call: TRBJ2-1
v_call: TRBV7-8
d_call: TRBD2

cdr3_nt: TGCAGCGTTGAAGCGCCGACAGGCAGCTCCTACGAGCAGTACTTC
cdr3_aa: CSVEAPTGSSYEQYF
clone_size: many
j_call: TRBJ2-7
v_call: TRBV29-1
d_call: -

cdr3_nt: TGCGCCAGCAGCTACGGGACTAGCGGGTCAGTTGGCAATGAGCAGTTCTTC
cdr3_aa: CASSYGTSGSVGNEQFF
clone_size: many
j_call: TRBJ2-1
v_call: TRBV5-1
d_call: TRBD2

cdr3_nt: TGTGCCAGCTCGGACAGGCCTTATCAGCCCCAGCATTTT
cdr3_aa: CASSDRPYQPQHF
clone_size: many
j_call: TRBJ1-5
v_call: TRBV19
d_call: TRBD1

cdr3_nt: TGCGCCAGCAGACCTAGCAGGGGGCCCACAGATACGCAGTATTTT
cdr3_aa: CASRPSRGPTDTQYF
clone_size: many
j_call: TRBJ2-3
v_call: TRBV10-1
d_call: TRBD1

cdr3_nt: TGCGCCAGCAGCTTGGCGGGGGTTATCTACGAGCAGTACTTC
cdr3_aa: CASSLAGVIYEQYF
clone_size: many
j_call: TRBJ2-7
v_call: TRBV5-1
d_call: -

cdr3_nt: TGCAGCGTTGAATTTCAGATGAACACTGAAGCTTTCTTT
cdr3_aa: CSVEFQMNTEAFF
clone_size: many
j_call: TRBJ1-1
v_call: TRBV29-1
d_call: -

cdr3_nt: TGTGCCAGCAGTACCTGGCCAAAGGACGAGCAGTACTTC
cdr3_aa: CASSTWPKDEQYF
clone_size: -
j_call: TRBJ2-7
v_call: TRBV27
d_call: -

cdr3_nt: TGCAGTGCCCGGGAGGGGATCGGTGAAAAACTGTTTTTT
cdr3_aa: CSAREGIGEKLFF
clone_size: many
j_call: TRBJ1-4
v_call: TRBV20-1
d_call: -

cdr3_nt: TGTGCCAGCAGTACCGGGACCGAAGGGGATCAGCCCCAGCATTTT
cdr3_aa: CASSTGTEGDQPQHF
clone_size: few
j_call: TRBJ1-5
v_call: TRBV12-3/TRBV12-4
d_call: -

cdr3_nt: TGTGCCTGGGGGATTAATAGCAATCAGCCCCAGCATTTT
cdr3_aa: CAWGINSNQPQHF
clone_size: many
j_call: TRBJ1-5
v_call: TRBV30
d_call: -

cdr3_nt: TGTGCCAGCAGCGAAACCGGGACACATGGAAACACCATATATTTT
cdr3_aa: CASSETGTHGNTIYF
clone_size: many
j_call: TRBJ1-3
v_call: TRBV13
d_call: -

cdr3_nt: TGTGCCAGCAGCTGGAACGAGAATGAGCAGTTCTTC
cdr3_aa: CASSWNENEQFF
clone_size: many
j_call: TRBJ2-1
v_call: TRBV5-5
d_call: -

cdr3_nt: TGCGCCAGCACCACGACAGGGAAGGGTGCAGAGACCCAGTACTTC
cdr3_aa: CASTTTGKGAETQYF
clone_size: -
j_call: TRBJ2-5
v_call: TRBV23-1
d_call: TRBD1

cdr3_nt: TGTGCCAGCAGTGACCCCTCGGGCAGGGGCCGCGGAGCTTTCTTT
cdr3_aa: CASSDPSGRGRGAFF
clone_size: many
j_call: TRBJ1-1
v_call: TRBV25-1
d_call: -

cdr3_nt: TGCAGTGCTAACAACCCCCCCTACAATGAGCAGTTCTTC
cdr3_aa: CSANNPPYNEQFF
clone_size: -
j_call: TRBJ2-1
v_call: TRBV20-1
d_call: -

cdr3_nt: TGTGCCAGCACCCCGGGACAGGTCAATGAGCAGTTCTTC
cdr3_aa: CASTPGQVNEQFF
clone_size: many
j_call: TRBJ2-1
v_call: TRBV12-3/TRBV12-4
d_call: TRBD1

cdr3_nt: TGTGCCAGCAGCACCGAGACCGCAGGGAACACTGAAGCTTTCTTT
cdr3_aa: CASSTETAGNTEAFF
clone_size: few
j_call: TRBJ1-1
v_call: TRBV4-2
d_call: -

cdr3_nt: TGCAGTGCTAGAGATCGGGGGAACACTGAAGCTTTCTTT
cdr3_aa: CSARDRGNTEAFF
clone_size: many
j_call: TRBJ1-1
v_call: TRBV20-1
d_call: -

cdr3_nt: TGTGCCAGTAGCCCGGACAGGGCGAACACTGAAGCTTTCTTT
cdr3_aa: CASSPDRANTEAFF
clone_size: -
j_call: TRBJ1-1
v_call: TRBV19
d_call: TRBD1

cdr3_nt: TGTGCCAGCAGCTTAACAGAGGGACGGGAGACCCAGTACTTC
cdr3_aa: CASSLTEGRETQYF
clone_size: many
j_call: TRBJ2-5
v_call: TRBV7-7
d_call: -

cdr3_nt: TGCAGCGTTGTGGTCGACACAGATACGCAGTATTTT
cdr3_aa: CSVVVDTDTQYF
clone_size: many
j_call: TRBJ2-3
v_call: TRBV29-1
d_call: -

cdr3_nt: TGTGCCAGCAGTTACTCTGGGGCTTGGATCGTCAATGAGCAGTTCTTC
cdr3_aa: CASSYSGAWIVNEQFF
clone_size: many
j_call: TRBJ2-1
v_call: TRBV6-2/TRBV6-3
d_call: -

cdr3_nt: TGTGCCAGCTCCGCCCTTGCCAGCGGCACTGAAGCTTTCTTT
cdr3_aa: CASSALASGTEAFF
clone_size: many
j_call: TRBJ1-1
v_call: TRBV18
d_call: -

cdr3_nt: TGTGCCAGCAGACCCTGGACCAGGACAACTAATGAAAAACTGTTTTTT
cdr3_aa: CASRPWTRTTNEKLFF
clone_size: few
j_call: TRBJ1-4
v_call: TRBV6-2/TRBV6-3
d_call: -

cdr3_nt: TGTGCCACCAGCCCTAGCCCCCGCTCCTACAATGAGCAGTTCTTC
cdr3_aa: CATSPSPRSYNEQFF
clone_size: many
j_call: TRBJ2-1
v_call: TRBV15
d_call: -

cdr3_nt: TGTGCCAGCAGTTTTCAGGGCTACGAGCAGTACTTC
cdr3_aa: CASSFQGYEQYF
clone_size: many
j_call: TRBJ2-7
v_call: TRBV12-3/TRBV12-4
d_call: -

cdr3_nt: TGCGCCAGCAGCTTGGCGCCAGCGGGACTCTACAATGAGCAGTTCTTC
cdr3_aa: CASSLAPAGLYNEQFF
clone_size: many
j_call: TRBJ2-1
v_call: TRBV5-1
d_call: TRBD2

cdr3_nt: TGTGCCGGTAGTATAGGTTCGGTACCAGGAGATACGCAGTATTTT
cdr3_aa: CAGSIGSVPGDTQYF
clone_size: -
j_call: TRBJ2-3
v_call: TRBV19
d_call: -

cdr3_nt: TGTGCCAGCAGTTACCTGCAGGGTTGGGTCTACGAGCAGTACTTC
cdr3_aa: CASSYLQGWVYEQYF
clone_size: many
j_call: TRBJ2-7
v_call: TRBV6-5
d_call: -

cdr3_nt: TGCAGTGCTAGAGGACTCGACAGGCCCCAGGGGAGGACTGAAGCTTTCTTT
cdr3_aa: CSARGLDRPQGRTEAFF
clone_size: many
j_call: TRBJ1-1
v_call: TRBV20-1
d_call: -

cdr3_nt: TGCGCCAGCAGCCGGGACAGCCTTTACACAGATACGCAGTATTTT
cdr3_aa: CASSRDSLYTDTQYF
clone_size: many
j_call: TRBJ2-3
v_call: TRBV5-1
d_call: TRBD1

cdr3_nt: TGTGCCAGCAGTGAACAGGGCGGAGATACTGAAGCTTTCTTT
cdr3_aa: CASSEQGGDTEAFF
clone_size: many
j_call: TRBJ1-1
v_call: TRBV27
d_call: -

cdr3_nt: TGTGCCTGGAGTGTTTCTAACACCGGGGAGCTGTTTTTT
cdr3_aa: CAWSVSNTGELFF
clone_size: few
j_call: TRBJ2-2
v_call: TRBV30
d_call: -

cdr3_nt: TGCAGCGTTGACGGCGGAACCTACAATGAGCAGTTCTTC
cdr3_aa: CSVDGGTYNEQFF
clone_size: -
j_call: TRBJ2-1
v_call: TRBV29-1
d_call: -

cdr3_nt: TGTGCCAGCAGCACTCGACTTCGGACGGGAGGAATAGTACGGAATGAAAAACTGTTTTTT
cdr3_aa: CASSTRLRTGGIVRNEKLFF
clone_size: many
j_call: TRBJ1-4
v_call: TRBV11-1
d_call: -

cdr3_nt: TGTGCCAGCAGTTTCCTCGGAGGGGTCGGGGAGCTGTTTTTT
cdr3_aa: CASSFLGGVGELFF
clone_size: many
j_call: TRBJ2-2
v_call: TRBV28
d_call: -

cdr3_nt: TGTGCCAGCAGCTTAGCGGGCCCCACCACCCGAGAGACCCAGTACTTC
cdr3_aa: CASSLAGPTTRETQYF
clone_size: many
j_call: TRBJ2-5
v_call: TRBV11-2
d_call: -

cdr3_nt: TGTGCCAGCAGTTTAGGAGGGCAACAGCCCCAGCATTTT
cdr3_aa: CASSLGGQQPQHF
clone_size: many
j_call: TRBJ1-5
v_call: TRBV12-3/TRBV12-4
d_call: -

cdr3_nt: TGTGCCAGCAGCTTAGGATCGACAGGGGGCGTCGGGGAGACCCAGTACTTC
cdr3_aa: CASSLGSTGGVGETQYF
clone_size: few
j_call: TRBJ2-5
v_call: TRBV7-8
d_call: TRBD1

cdr3_nt: TGTGCCAGCAGCTTAGGTAGCGGCCCCTACGAGCAGTACTTC
cdr3_aa: CASSLGSGPYEQYF
clone_size: many
j_call: TRBJ2-7
v_call: TRBV7-6
d_call: -

cdr3_nt: TGCAGTGCAGAATGGCCAGGACGTCCTGGCTACACCTTC
cdr3_aa: CSAEWPGRPGYTF
clone_size: -
j_call: TRBJ1-2
v_call: TRBV20-1
d_call: -

cdr3_nt: TGTGCCAGTACCCCAGGTGGACTCCAGGTGGTGAATACGCAGTATTTT
cdr3_aa: CASTPGGLQVVNTQYF
clone_size: many
j_call: TRBJ2-3
v_call: TRBV19
d_call: -

cdr3_nt: TGCAGCGGGACGGGGGTCTGGCAATCTGAGCAGTTCTTC
cdr3_aa: CSGTGVWQSEQFF
clone_size: many
j_call: TRBJ2-1
v_call: TRBV29-1
d_call: -

cdr3_nt: TGCAGCGTTGTCGTGGGTACGGCCTACGAGCAGTACTTC
cdr3_aa: CSVVVGTAYEQYF
clone_size: -
j_call: TRBJ2-7
v_call: TRBV29-1
d_call: -

cdr3_nt: TGTGCCAGCAGCCGGGGTCGACAGGGGGCTCACACTGAAGCTTTCTTT
cdr3_aa: CASSRGRQGAHTEAFF
clone_size: -
j_call: TRBJ1-1
v_call: TRBV7-9
d_call: TRBD1

cdr3_nt: TGTGCCAGCAGCATCCCCGGGACCTACGAGCAGTACTTC
cdr3_aa: CASSIPGTYEQYF
clone_size: many
j_call: TRBJ2-7
v_call: TRBV7-2
d_call: -

cdr3_nt: TGTGCCAGCAGCCAAGATGTCACCGTCAAGGAAGCTTTCTTT
cdr3_aa: CASSQDVTVKEAFF
clone_size: many
j_call: TRBJ1-1
v_call: TRBV3-1
d_call: -

cdr3_nt: TGTGCCAGCAGCGAGAGGGCTCAATCCGGGACTCAGGGGGGTAATTCACCCCTCCACTTT
cdr3_aa: CASSERAQSGTQGGNSPLHF
clone_size: many
j_call: TRBJ1-6
v_call: TRBV12-3/TRBV12-4
d_call: TRBD1